A selection of T cell receptor beta chains follows, all from one sample in a study of blood T cell repertoires in COVID-19. Data came from immunoSEQ multiplex PCR; TCRdb stores just in-frame clones and leaves some out. The sample holds under 60,000 clones; 90% are singletons and the top ten take 3.5% to 4%. Sequencing used peripheral blood. The receptors shown here come from a human donor in a cohort sampled during active COVID-19. CDR3s include the opening cysteine and the closing phenylalanine or tryptophan. The D gene is left open where the match is weak. The listing skips clone size in some rows; elsewhere it reads once, few, many or a size class.

NA	NA	TRBV5-6	TRBJ2-7	TGTGCCAGCAGCTTGGCTGACTGGAACTACGAGCAGTACTTC	CASSLADWNYEQYF
NA	NA	TRBV18	TRBJ2-1	TGTGCCAGTAAGAGCGGCCTCCTTAATGAGCAGTTCTTC	CASKSGLLNEQFF
NA	NA	TRBV3-1/TRBV3-2	TRBJ1-1	TGTGCCAGCACCCGGGGGGCTGAAGCTTTCTTT	CASTRGAEAFF
NA	NA	TRBV11-1	TRBJ2-3	TGTGCCAGCAGCTTAGGGCAGGTCACAGATACGCAGTATTTT	CASSLGQVTDTQYF
NA	TRBD2	TRBV9	TRBJ2-2	TGTGCCAGCAGCGTCTCAAGCGGGAGTACCGGGGAGCTGTTTTTT	CASSVSSGSTGELFF
NA	NA	TRBV7-6	TRBJ2-7	TGTGCCAGCAGCTTAGACTCGGTAGGAGGGGACGAGCAGTACTTC	CASSLDSVGGDEQYF
NA	TRBD2	TRBV11-2	TRBJ2-7	TGTGCCAGCAGCTCCCCGGGCTTCGCGGGAGGTATCTACGAGCAGTACTTC	CASSSPGFAGGIYEQYF
NA	TRBD1	TRBV4-1	TRBJ1-2	TGCGCCAGCACCATAATGGACAGGGGGAACTATGGCTACACCTTC	CASTIMDRGNYGYTF
NA	NA	TRBV7-9	TRBJ1-6	TGTGCCAGCAGCTTAGTAGGGGGTAATTCACCCCTCCACTTT	CASSLVGGNSPLHF
NA	NA	TRBV2	TRBJ1-2	TGTGCCAGCAGGGAGACTGTCGTGGGCTACACCTTC	CASRETVVGYTF
NA	TRBD2	TRBV29-1	TRBJ2-7	TGCAGCGTTGAAGAAATAGCGGGAAGCTCCTACGAGCAGTACTTC	CSVEEIAGSSYEQYF
NA	NA	TRBV18	TRBJ1-1	TGTGCCAGCTCACCCGGGTGGCCTGGGACTGAAGCTTTCTTT	CASSPGWPGTEAFF
NA	NA	TRBV3-1/TRBV3-2	TRBJ1-1	TGTGCCAGCCTCCAAACAGGGAGGGCGAACACTGAAGCTTTCTTT	CASLQTGRANTEAFF
NA	TRBD2	TRBV29-1	TRBJ2-7	TGCAGCGTTGAGTGGGACAGGGGATTACGGACTAGCGGGAGGTCCTACGAGCAGTACTTC	CSVEWDRGLRTSGRSYEQYF
NA	NA	TRBV29-1	TRBJ2-7	TGCAGCGACCTTTCGGAGACCACCTACGAGCAGTACTTC	CSDLSETTYEQYF
NA	TRBD1	TRBV6-1	TRBJ2-4	TGTGCCAGCAGTGAAGCGGGGACAGGGGTGACCAAAAACATTCAGTACTTC	CASSEAGTGVTKNIQYF
NA	TRBD1	TRBV7-6	TRBJ1-2	TGTGCCAGCAGCTTAGAAGGGACAGGGACCTATGGCTACACCTTC	CASSLEGTGTYGYTF
NA	NA	TRBV30	TRBJ1-4	TGTGCCTGGGGCCTTGCACGGTCTAATGAAAAACTGTTTTTT	CAWGLARSNEKLFF
NA	TRBD1	TRBV7-8	TRBJ1-1	TGTGCCAGCAGCTTAAATTCCGTGCAGGGGGCCTCAGCTTTCTTT	CASSLNSVQGASAFF
NA	NA	TRBV7-2	TRBJ2-1	TGTGCCAGCAGCTTAGCTGTCTCCGCGCATGAGCAGTTCTTC	CASSLAVSAHEQFF
NA	TRBD1	TRBV6-5	TRBJ1-4	TGTGCCAGCAGGCCACCGGGACAGATTAATGAAAAACTGTTTTTT	CASRPPGQINEKLFF
NA	NA	TRBV11-2	TRBJ2-7	TGTGCCAGCAGCCAGAGGCCCTTGTCCTACGAGCAGTACTTC	CASSQRPLSYEQYF
NA	NA	TRBV3-1/TRBV3-2	TRBJ2-6	TGTGCCAGCAGCCAACCCCCCACTGGGGCCAACGTCCTGACTTTC	CASSQPPTGANVLTF
NA	NA	TRBV3-1/TRBV3-2	TRBJ2-7	TGTGCCAGCAGCCAAGTTTGGACAGTGACCTACGAGCAGTACTTC	CASSQVWTVTYEQYF
NA	TRBD2	TRBV6-4	TRBJ2-3	TGTGCCAGCAGTGACTCACTAGCGGGAGCAGATACGCAGTATTTT	CASSDSLAGADTQYF
few	TRBD1	TRBV19	TRBJ2-7	TGTGCCAGTAGTATCGCCGGGACAGGAACCTACGAGCAGTACTTC	CASSIAGTGTYEQYF
NA	NA	TRBV5-1	TRBJ1-1	TGCGCCAGCAGCTCTATCCAGGACACTGAAGCTTTCTTT	CASSSIQDTEAFF
NA	NA	TRBV18	TRBJ1-3	TGTGCCAGCTCACCAGACTTCCTGGCCTCTGGAAACACCATATATTTT	CASSPDFLASGNTIYF
NA	NA	TRBV5-1	TRBJ2-3	TGCGCCAGCAGTCGATTGGCGGGTGGTACGCAGTATTTT	CASSRLAGGTQYF
once	TRBD1	TRBV6-2/TRBV6-3	TRBJ1-4	TGTGCCAGCAGCACACAGGGGAATGAAAAACTGTTTTTT	CASSTQGNEKLFF
once	NA	TRBV5-4	TRBJ2-3	TGTGCCAGCAGCGCCCGGTGGGATACGCAGTATTTT	CASSARWDTQYF
few	TRBD2	TRBV7-9	TRBJ2-7	TGTGCCAGCAGCGGGACTAGCGGGAGGCCGCCGACCGAGCAGTACTTC	CASSGTSGRPPTEQYF
NA	NA	TRBV25-1	TRBJ2-1	TGTGCCAGCAGTGAATATAAACGGCTTCTGACTAGTCCCAATGAGCAGTTCTTC	CASSEYKRLLTSPNEQFF
NA	NA	TRBV5-1	TRBJ2-6	TGCGCCAGCAGCTTGGCTGGGCCTGGGGCCAACGTCCTGACTTTC	CASSLAGPGANVLTF
NA	NA	TRBV5-6	TRBJ2-3	TGTGCCAGCAGCTTGGAAGCGATCAGCACAGATACGCAGTATTTT	CASSLEAISTDTQYF
NA	TRBD1	TRBV6-2/TRBV6-3	TRBJ1-4	TGTGCCAGCAGTCGGGGACAGATTAATGAAAAACTGTTTTTT	CASSRGQINEKLFF
NA	TRBD1	TRBV19	TRBJ1-5	TGTGCCAGTAGTGACAGGGAGGCACAGCCCCAGCATTTT	CASSDREAQPQHF
NA	TRBD2	TRBV5-1	TRBJ2-6	TGCGCCCGCAGCTTGGCCGGGGGGGCTGGGGCCAACGTCCTGACTTTC	CARSLAGGAGANVLTF
NA	NA	TRBV28	TRBJ2-2	TGTGCCGGAACAGGGAACACCGGGGAGCTGTTTTTT	CAGTGNTGELFF
NA	TRBD2	TRBV19	TRBJ2-7	TGTGCCAGTAAAAAAGGGACTAGCGGGACAAATGAGCAGTACTTC	CASKKGTSGTNEQYF
NA	TRBD2	TRBV5-6	TRBJ2-1	TGTGCCAGCAGCCCGTCAGCGGGAGCGGCCTACAATGAGCAGTTCTTC	CASSPSAGAAYNEQFF
NA	NA	TRBV28	TRBJ2-7	TGTGCCAGCAGGGCAGGGCTATACGAGCAGTACTTC	CASRAGLYEQYF
NA	NA	TRBV5-6	TRBJ1-4	TGTGCCAGCAGCCGGGACACCGAAAAACTGTTTTTT	CASSRDTEKLFF
NA	NA	TRBV28	TRBJ1-6	TGTGCCAGCACCTCTTTCCAGGGAAATTCACCCCTCCACTTT	CASTSFQGNSPLHF
NA	NA	TRBV24-1	TRBJ2-7	TGTGCCACCAGTGAGCCAGGACAGTCCTACGAGCAGTACTTC	CATSEPGQSYEQYF
NA	TRBD2	TRBV19	TRBJ2-3	TGTGCCAGCCAACCCACTAGCGTCCCCGCAGATACGCAGTATTTT	CASQPTSVPADTQYF